Sequencing of this TCR beta chain was carried out in a study of cytomegalovirus exposure and HLA in healthy donors. The PCR had 60 Vbeta and 13 Jbeta primers. Here immunoSEQ multiplex PCR was the method, and the copy in TCRdb shows in-frame clones only, minus some. The data show over 200,000 clones, around 80% seen once. The clonotype originates from a male donor in good health and CMV-seronegative. The sequenced sample consisted of PBMCs.

The CDR3 loop reads CAIRGAGGTEAFF. As DNA, the CDR3 is TGTGCCATCAGGGGGGCAGGGGGCACTGAAGCTTTCTTT. The chain carries TRBV10-3 and TRBJ1-1; 7 nucleotides align to TRBD1. The CDR3 is 13 amino acids. CDR1 is ENHRY, CDR2 SYGVKD, per germline. V lost 6 bases to trimming and J lost 4 bases; unmatched junction nucleotides: 5.